These 8 T cell receptor beta chains share one sample of origin, sequenced in a study of blood T cell repertoires in COVID-19. This table comes from immunoSEQ multiplex PCR, and its TCRdb copy is limited to in-frame clones, with some not included. Of hundreds of thousands of clones listed, 75% to 90% are singletons. Source material: PBMCs or T cells enriched from blood (not recorded which). Receptors were obtained from a woman younger than 45 who had recovered from COVID-19.

Here the CDR3 DNA reads TGCAGCGTTACCAGGCAATCCTACAATGAGCAGTTCTTC. Translation gives CSVTRQSYNEQFF. J is TRBJ2-1 and V is TRBV29-1; no clear D. V was clipped by 5 bases and J by 1 base, with 9 bases between them. Germline V gives CDR1 SQVTM, CDR2 ANQGSEA. The CDR3 contains 13 residues.

The V gene is TRBV6-4, the J gene TRBJ1-6; D not certain. The CDR3 has 15 amino acids. Trimming shortened V by 4 bases and J by 8 bases, and 15 bases separated the two germline ends. Looked up from germline, CDR1 is MRHNA and CDR2 is SNTAGT. CDR3 amino acids: CASSVSRGPDSPLHF. The CDR3 region has the DNA TGTGCCAGCAGTGTGTCCCGAGGCCCCGATTCACCCCTCCACTTT.

This clone has just one count. The chain employs TRBV14 and TRBJ1-3; tentatively, D is TRBD1 (5 bases). The germline gives CDR1 SGHDN, CDR2 FVKESK. This CDR3 is 16 amino acids long. V was pared by 1 base and J by 1 base, with 11 bases between. As DNA, the CDR3 is TGTGCCAGCAGCCAAGCAAAGGGGATATCTGGAAACACCATATATTTT. Translating gives CASSQAKGISGNTIYF.

The rearrangement joins TRBV19 to TRBJ1-2; no definite D call. The ends were cut back, 7 bases at V and 3 bases at J, with 12 bases in the middle. CDR1 and CDR2 (germline): LNHDA, SQIVND (reference sequence). The CDR3 length is 13 residues. The CDR3 loop is CASIGGNHYGYTF. The CDR3 bases are TGTGCCAGTATAGGAGGCAACCACTATGGCTACACCTTC.

Worth noting for this clone: Other DNA sequences in this specimen translate into the identical CDR3. The V and J genes are TRBV18 and TRBJ1-2; 8 nucleotides line up with TRBD1. Germline V CDR1 and CDR2: KGHSH, LQKENI. The CDR3 runs to 13 residues. Unmatched junction bases numbered 0, after V lost 3 bases and J lost 3 bases. The CDR3 DNA reads as TGTGCCAGCTCACCGACAGGGGACTATGGCTACACCTTC. As protein: CASSPTGDYGYTF.

The table lists this clone with a count of one. V is TRBV5-1 and J is TRBJ2-7; a weak D match, TRBD1 (5 bases). The CDR3 spans 13 residues. Trimming took off 2 bases at V and 2 bases at J, with 8 bases between the two ends. Germline CDR1 is SGHRS and CDR2 is YFSETQ. The CDR3 loop is CASSLTGTYEQYF. CDR3 in DNA: TGCGCCAGCAGCTTAACAGGAACCTACGAGCAGTACTTC.

The chain carries TRBV19 and TRBJ1-1, with TRBD1 as a possible D gene (6 bases). The CDR3 has 13 amino acids. V gave up 2 bases and J gave up 10 bases, with 14 bases separating them. From germline, CDR1 is LNHDA and CDR2 SQIVND (reference sequence). CDR3 in DNA: TGTGCCAGTAGTATACGGCAGGGGAATCGAGCTTTCTTT. This encodes CASSIRQGNRAFF.

This chain connects TRBV12-1 to TRBJ1-1; TRBD1, the table's D call, was not compared with the DNA. TRBV12-1 represents a pseudogene. The CDR3 is 14 amino acids. CDR3 sequence reads: CASSFGQMNTEAFF. For the CDR3, the DNA is TGTGCCAGCAGCTTTGGCCAGATGAACACTGAAGCTTTCTTT.